This is a list of T cell receptor beta chains from one sample in a study of beta chain features in type 1 diabetes. The method was immunoSEQ multiplex PCR; TCRdb's version includes in-frame clones alone and lacks a portion of them. The sample holds under 950,000 clones; roughly 15% are singletons and the top ten take 0.02% to 0.025%. Sequenced input: naive CD4+ T cells from blood. Every receptor here comes from a young woman in good health. CDR3s include the opening cysteine and the closing phenylalanine or tryptophan. A D gene is named only where the DNA matches it firmly. Some rows have no size entry. The others give once, few or many, or a class for an expanded clone.

CDR3nt	CDR3aa	j_gene	d_gene	abundance	v_gene
TGTGCCAGCAGCTTAGCGATTGGGGGACCCTACGAGCAGTACTTC	CASSLAIGGPYEQYF	TRBJ2-7	-	-	TRBV7-2
TGTGCCAGCAGTTTCAAACAAGAGACCCAGTACTTC	CASSFKQETQYF	TRBJ2-5	-	few	TRBV28
TGCAGCGTTCGCCTACCGGGCAATGAGCAGTTCTTC	CSVRLPGNEQFF	TRBJ2-1	-	-	TRBV29-1
TGTGCCAGCAGCTGGACAGCCGCGCTGGGTAATGAGCAGTTCTTC	CASSWTAALGNEQFF	TRBJ2-1	-	few	TRBV7-9
TGTGCCAGCAGCTCCGGGACAGGGTATTTCCAAGAGACCCAGTACTTC	CASSSGTGYFQETQYF	TRBJ2-5	TRBD1	few	TRBV6-6
TGTGCCAGCAGCTTAGCCGGTGGAGTGGGAAAGACCCAGTACTTC	CASSLAGGVGKTQYF	TRBJ2-5	-	-	TRBV13
TGTGCCAGCAGTTTCCCAAAATCTCCCAATAAGGGACAGGGCAGTTATATGAGCAATCAGCCCCAGCATTTT	CASSFPKSPNKGQGSYMSNQPQHF	TRBJ1-5	TRBD1	few	TRBV28
TGTGCCAGCAGCTTGGAGGGCAGCCCAGGGTATTTT	CASSLEGSPGYF	TRBJ2-3	-	-	TRBV5-4
TGTGCCAGCAGTTACTCCCCGGACAGGGTCAACACTGAAGCTTTCTTT	CASSYSPDRVNTEAFF	TRBJ1-1	TRBD1	few	TRBV6-6
TGTGCCATCAGTGAGTCGGGCTACGAGCAGTACTTC	CAISESGYEQYF	TRBJ2-7	-	many	TRBV10-3
TGTGCCAGCAGTTTAGGGGACAGGCCCACTGAAGCTTTCTTT	CASSLGDRPTEAFF	TRBJ1-1	TRBD1	-	TRBV28
TGTGCCAGTAGTATTTACGGTGATGAAAAACTGTTTTTT	CASSIYGDEKLFF	TRBJ1-4	-	few	TRBV19
TGCGCCAGCAGTTTCTTCCAGGGATCGCGGAATGAGCAGTTCTTC	CASSFFQGSRNEQFF	TRBJ2-1	-	-	TRBV4-1
TGTGCCAGCAGCTTAGGGGCAGATCCTAACTATGGCTACACCTTC	CASSLGADPNYGYTF	TRBJ1-2	-	-	TRBV7-8
TGCGCCAGCAGCTTGTTAGAGGGAACCTACGAGCAGTACTTC	CASSLLEGTYEQYF	TRBJ2-7	-	-	TRBV5-1
TGTGCCAGCAGCGTAATGCCGGACAGGGGGCTCGGGGCCAACGTCCTGACTTTC	CASSVMPDRGLGANVLTF	TRBJ2-6	TRBD1	few	TRBV9
TGTGCCAGCAGTTTGCGTATGTCTGGGGCCAACGTCCTGACTTTC	CASSLRMSGANVLTF	TRBJ2-6	-	few	TRBV27
TGTGCCAGCAGCCACCAAAGACAGGGCCGTGGTGAAAAACTGTTTTTT	CASSHQRQGRGEKLFF	TRBJ1-4	TRBD1	-	TRBV4-2
TGTGCCAGCAGCGTGGACAGAAACACTGAAGCTTTCTTT	CASSVDRNTEAFF	TRBJ1-1	-	-	TRBV7-2
TGTGCCAGCAGCACGGGACAGGGAGTGGATGGCTACACCTTC	CASSTGQGVDGYTF	TRBJ1-2	TRBD1	-	TRBV7-2
TGTGCCAGCAGCCGACAGGGGGCCGCGGACACCATATATTTT	CASSRQGAADTIYF	TRBJ1-3	TRBD1	few	TRBV6-5
TGCGCCAGCAGCCAGCTCGCCGGGGGTGATACGCAGTATTTT	CASSQLAGGDTQYF	TRBJ2-3	-	-	TRBV4-3
TGTGCCAGCAGCTACTCCGGGACTAGCGGCTACGAGCAGTACTTC	CASSYSGTSGYEQYF	TRBJ2-7	TRBD2	-	TRBV7-6
TGTGCCAGTAGTCGTCGGGACAACTCACGGGGAGCTTTCTTT	CASSRRDNSRGAFF	TRBJ1-1	-	few	TRBV19
TGTGCCAGCAGCCTCGTGCCCGGGGAGCTGTTTTTT	CASSLVPGELFF	TRBJ2-2	-	few	TRBV11-2
TGCAGCGTTGTCGGACTGCAAGAGACCCAGTACTTC	CSVVGLQETQYF	TRBJ2-5	-	-	TRBV29-1
TGTGCCAGCAGCTTGGGATCCGGGACTCGTAACTATGGCTACACCTTC	CASSLGSGTRNYGYTF	TRBJ1-2	-	-	TRBV13
TGCAGCGCCCGAGCGGGAGCGAACACCGGGGAGCTGTTTTTT	CSARAGANTGELFF	TRBJ2-2	TRBD2	-	TRBV29-1
TGTGCCAGCCAACAGGGAACCAATCAGCCCCAGCATTTT	CASQQGTNQPQHF	TRBJ1-5	-	-	TRBV7-9
TGTGCCAGCAGCCTGACAGGGTCCTATGGCTACACCTTC	CASSLTGSYGYTF	TRBJ1-2	TRBD1	few	TRBV27
TGTGCCAGCAGCGTAGTGGGAGCGGGAATGGGAGAGACCCAGTACTTC	CASSVVGAGMGETQYF	TRBJ2-5	TRBD2	few	TRBV9
TGTGCCAGCAGCAGAGACGCGGGAAATGGCTACACCTTC	CASSRDAGNGYTF	TRBJ1-2	-	few	TRBV7-9
TGTGCCAGCAGTTTAAGCGGGAGGAGCATGATCCAAGAGACCCAGTACTTC	CASSLSGRSMIQETQYF	TRBJ2-5	TRBD2	few	TRBV28
TGTGCCAGCTCACTGGGACTAGCGGCTGTCTACAATGAGCAGTTCTTC	CASSLGLAAVYNEQFF	TRBJ2-1	TRBD2	few	TRBV18
TGCGCCAGCAGCTTGGGGACTAGCGGGAGCAAAGAGACCCAGTACTTC	CASSLGTSGSKETQYF	TRBJ2-5	TRBD2	few	TRBV5-1
TGTGCCAGCAGCCGGGGAGGGTCAGGGGGTGAGCAGTTCTTC	CASSRGGSGGEQFF	TRBJ2-1	-	-	TRBV28
TGTGCCAGCAGCCTAAGAGCCAACGAGCAGTACTTC	CASSLRANEQYF	TRBJ2-7	-	few	TRBV28
TGTGCCAGCAGCCAGGATAGCGGGACTTGGGCCTACAATGAGCAGTTCTTC	CASSQDSGTWAYNEQFF	TRBJ2-1	TRBD2	-	TRBV9
TGTGCCAGTAGTATCCGCCCACGAGGATCTAACTATGGCTACACCTTC	CASSIRPRGSNYGYTF	TRBJ1-2	-	-	TRBV19
TGTGCCAGCAGCTTAGGGTCGGGACTAGACTACGAGCAGTACTTC	CASSLGSGLDYEQYF	TRBJ2-7	TRBD2	few	TRBV7-9
TGTGCCAGCAGTTTGGGACAGGTTATTCGTGGTGGTGAGCAGTTCTTC	CASSLGQVIRGGEQFF	TRBJ2-1	TRBD1	-	TRBV28
TGTGCCAGCAGTGTTGGGGACAGGGGTTGGGATGGCTACACCTTC	CASSVGDRGWDGYTF	TRBJ1-2	TRBD1	-	TRBV9
TGTGCCAGCAGCTTGCTCTTTGAGCAGTTCTTC	CASSLLFEQFF	TRBJ2-1	-	few	TRBV5-6
TGTGCCAGCAGAGACAGCGGGAGCTCCTACGAGCAGTACTTC	CASRDSGSSYEQYF	TRBJ2-7	TRBD2	-	TRBV28
TGTGCCAGCAGCTTTTCGTCCGGGGAGACCCAGTACTTC	CASSFSSGETQYF	TRBJ2-5	-	-	TRBV7-3
TGTGCCAGCCTCAGGACTAGTGGGTACGAGCAGTACTTC	CASLRTSGYEQYF	TRBJ2-7	TRBD2	-	TRBV2
TGCAGCGTCCGGGGAGGGTCCGAGCAGTACTTC	CSVRGGSEQYF	TRBJ2-7	TRBD2	-	TRBV29-1
TGTGCCAGCAGAATTTTTCTCCAGCGGAAGCGGTCCGGAGATACGCAGTATTTT	CASRIFLQRKRSGDTQYF	TRBJ2-3	-	-	TRBV2
TGCGCCAGCAGCGCGACGGGGGGCAGTCAGCCCCAGCATTTT	CASSATGGSQPQHF	TRBJ1-5	-	-	TRBV5-1
TGTGCCAGCAGTGGGGCGGGGGGCGCGCAGACCCAGTACTTC	CASSGAGGAQTQYF	TRBJ2-5	TRBD2	-	TRBV28
TGTGCCAGCAGCCAAGGGAGCGGGAGGGAGACCCAGTACTTC	CASSQGSGRETQYF	TRBJ2-5	TRBD2	-	TRBV5-4
TGTGCCAGCAGGCCCGACAGGGGGCGAGAAAATGAGCAGTTCTTC	CASRPDRGRENEQFF	TRBJ2-1	TRBD1	-	TRBV7-2
TGTGCCAGTAACCGCCAGGGGCAGGGCACTGAAGCTTTCTTT	CASNRQGQGTEAFF	TRBJ1-1	-	once	TRBV27
TGTGCCAGCAGCTTAGCGGGTCAGGGAGGCTACACCTTC	CASSLAGQGGYTF	TRBJ1-2	-	few	TRBV11-2